A single sample is the source of the 11 T cell receptor beta chains below, sequenced in a study of T cells expressing NK-cell markers. TCRdb reprocessed the 5' RACE reads, keeping one entry per CDR3 protein, no DNA. The sample totals more than 120,000 distinct CDR3 sequences. Sequenced sample: blood T cells: a sorted CD56 or NKG2C T cell subset, CD4+ or CD8+ T cells, or bulk PBMC T cells (not recorded which). All receptors derive from a man younger than 30 in good health.

This sequence joins TRBV6-2 or TRBV6-3 and TRBJ2-3; TCRdb indicates TRBD1, and absent DNA this call remains unverified. The length of the CDR3 is 16 residues. Per germline, CDR1 MNHEY and CDR2 SVGEGT. CDR3 sequence: CASSYSGTGGADTQYF.

V usage is TRBV4-3 and J usage is TRBJ2-7. The CDR3 is 13 amino acids. Germline V gives CDR1 LGHNA, CDR2 YSLEER. CDR3 region: CASSQDSEDEQYF.

This chain connects TRBV5-1 to TRBJ2-1; TCRdb calls TRBD2, which cannot be checked without DNA. CDR1 and CDR2 from the germline V gene are SGHRS and YFSETQ. The CDR3 has 17 residues. CDR3 loop: CASSSAPCCGRNNEQFF.

The gene calls are TRBV10-3 and TRBJ2-3. This CDR3 comprises 17 residues. Germline V gene lookup returns CDR1 ENHRY and CDR2 SYGVKD. The CDR3 protein is CAISESDRRGITDTQYF.

V and J are TRBV24-1 and TRBJ2-1; the D call from TCRdb, TRBD2, cannot be confirmed without DNA. Per germline, CDR1 KGHDR and CDR2 SFDVKD. This CDR3 region has 18 residues. CDR3 region: CATSDAPSTSGRYNEQFF.

This rearrangement joins TRBV12-5 to TRBJ2-5; the TCRdb call, TRBD1, lacks DNA for checking. This CDR3 is 14 amino acids long. Germline V lookup: CDR1 LGHNT, CDR2 FRNRAP. The CDR3 reads CASGLGGQPETQYF.

The chain combines TRBV4-1 with TRBJ2-3; TCRdb proposes TRBD1, but this gene call is untestable without DNA. CDR1 and CDR2 (germline): MGHRA, YSYEKL. This CDR3 contains 15 residues. CDR3 in amino acids: CASSHLMGRDDTQYF.

This chain connects TRBV19 to TRBJ1-1; TCRdb names TRBD1, which stays unverified in the absence of DNA. This CDR3 comprises 14 residues. Germline V gene lookup returns CDR1 LNHDA and CDR2 SQIVND (reference sequence). CDR3 region: CASSPGTINTEAFF.

The genes are TRBV7-9 and TRBJ1-2. Germline values: CDR1 SEHNR, CDR2 FQNEAQ (reference sequence). This CDR3 comprises 14 residues. Here the CDR3 reads CASSPKGGRFGYTF. The full variable domain, with the rest looked up from reference TRBV7-9 and TRBJ1-2, is DTGVSQNPRHKITKRGQNVTFRCDPISEHNRLYWYRQTLGQGPEFLTYFQNEAQLEKSRLLSDRFSAERPKGSFSTLEIQRTEQGDSAMYLCASSPKGGRFGYTFGSGTRLTVV.

CDR3 sequence reads: CASSSLGLAVYNEQFF. J is TRBJ2-1 and V is TRBV12-3 or TRBV12-4; lacking DNA, the TRBD2 call made by TCRdb goes unchecked. This CDR3 spans 16 amino acids.

The V gene is TRBV15, the J gene TRBJ2-7; TCRdb designates TRBD1, a call that cannot be tested without DNA. This CDR3 contains 13 residues. Germline V lookup: CDR1 LNHNV, CDR2 YYDKDF (reference sequence). CDR3 sequence reads: CATSGDRADEQYF.